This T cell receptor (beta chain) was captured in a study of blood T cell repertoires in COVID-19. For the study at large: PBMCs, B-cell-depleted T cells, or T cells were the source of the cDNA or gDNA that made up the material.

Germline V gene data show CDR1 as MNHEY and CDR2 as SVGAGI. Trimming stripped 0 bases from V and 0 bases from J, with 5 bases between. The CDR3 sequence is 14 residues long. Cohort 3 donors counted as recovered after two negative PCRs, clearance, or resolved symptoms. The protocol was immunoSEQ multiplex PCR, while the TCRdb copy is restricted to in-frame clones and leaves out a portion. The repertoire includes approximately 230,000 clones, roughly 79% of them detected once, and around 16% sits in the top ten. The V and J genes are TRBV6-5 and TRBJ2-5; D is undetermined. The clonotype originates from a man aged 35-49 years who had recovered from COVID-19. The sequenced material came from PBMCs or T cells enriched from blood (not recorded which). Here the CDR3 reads CASSYSSDQETQYF. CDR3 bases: TGTGCCAGCAGTTACTCGTCAGACCAAGAGACCCAGTACTTC.